The subject of this entry is one T cell receptor (beta chain). The data were obtained in a study of blood T cell repertoires in COVID-19. Looking at the study overall: PBMCs, B-cell-depleted T cells, or T cells provided the cDNA or gDNA that made up the material.

Per the original data handling: Quantification of nucleated cells was approximated via reference gene primer amplification. The data were produced by immunoSEQ multiplex PCR, yet TCRdb's version contains in-frame clones alone and is incomplete. D and trimming were read from the DNA, whereas the V and J calls and clone size are those reported in that table. Here the sample spans about 38,000 clones, about three quarters being singletons. CDR3 length: 15 amino acids. V shed 0 bases and J shed 6 bases, with 14 bases lying between them. Germline assignment: CDR1 MNHEY and CDR2 SVGAGI. Sequenced material: peripheral blood. The chain joins TRBV6-5 to TRBJ1-2, with TRBD1 as a possible D gene (5 bases). This receptor was identified in a man between 65 and 80 years old with COVID-19, enrolled during active disease. The CDR3, as DNA: TGTGCCAGCAGTTACTCGGGGGGAGGAGGGAATGGCTACACCTTC. This encodes CASSYSGGGGNGYTF.